A selection of T cell receptor beta chains follows, all from one sample in a study of brain T cells in children with intractable seizures. Clones were read by immunoSEQ multiplex PCR, and TCRdb kept only the in-frame ones, dropping some. The table lists 340,000 or so clones, over 90% of them singletons, with around 6% in the top ten. Sequencing was performed on peripheral blood, taken roughly 5 months after surgery. These receptors were obtained from a boy in the first two years of life with tuberous sclerosis and intractable seizures. Each CDR3 is given with its conserved first and last residue. The order of the fields is V gene, D gene, J gene, CDR3 length, clone size, CDR3 protein, CDR3 DNA. The D gene is left open where the match is weak. Size tells how often a clone was seen (once, few, many) or the class of an expanded clone, and some rows leave it out.

TRBV6-6	.	TRBJ1-1	15	.	CASSSSEGLNTEAFF	TGTGCCAGCAGTTCCTCGGAGGGACTGAACACTGAAGCTTTCTTT
TRBV7-3	.	TRBJ1-3	14	.	CASSRGARRNTIYF	TGTGCCAGCAGCCGCGGGGCGAGAAGGAACACCATATATTTT
TRBV28	.	TRBJ2-3	11	.	CASNHGGTQYF	TGTGCCAGCAATCACGGGGGTACGCAGTATTTT
TRBV12-3/TRBV12-4	.	TRBJ1-1	12	.	CASSGGNTEAFF	TGTGCCAGCAGTGGAGGGAACACTGAAGCTTTCTTT
TRBV5-1	.	TRBJ2-3	14	.	CASSFGGSTDTQYF	TGCGCCAGCAGCTTCGGCGGGAGCACAGATACGCAGTATTTT
TRBV4-2	.	TRBJ1-4	19	.	CASSHAIRTEGATNEKLFF	TGTGCCAGCAGCCATGCGATTAGGACAGAAGGCGCAACTAATGAAAAACTGTTTTTT
TRBV19	TRBD1	TRBJ2-7	12	.	CASGQGKDEQYF	TGTGCCAGCGGACAGGGGAAAGACGAGCAGTACTTC
TRBV4-1	.	TRBJ2-7	15	few	CASSQDPNRPTVQYF	TGCGCCAGCAGCCAAGATCCTAACAGGCCGACGGTGCAGTACTTC
TRBV5-6	.	TRBJ1-3	13	few	CASSLDRGNTIYF	TGTGCCAGCAGCTTGGACAGGGGAAACACCATATATTTT
TRBV12-3/TRBV12-4	.	TRBJ2-1	12	.	CASSLHPNEQFF	TGTGCCAGCAGTTTACACCCCAATGAGCAGTTCTTC
TRBV7-2	.	TRBJ1-6	13	.	CASISSYNSPLHF	TGTGCCAGCATAAGCTCCTATAATTCACCCCTCCACTTT
TRBV7-9	.	TRBJ1-3	17	.	CASSPRPGDRSGNTIYF	TGTGCCAGCAGCCCCCGCCCCGGGGACCGCTCTGGAAACACCATATATTTT
TRBV7-9	.	TRBJ1-2	16	.	CASSLAGLTANYGYTF	TGTGCCAGCAGCTTAGCAGGGCTGACCGCTAACTATGGCTACACCTTC
TRBV12-3/TRBV12-4	.	TRBJ2-3	13	.	CASSPTRTDTQYF	TGTGCCAGCAGCCCTACCCGCACAGATACGCAGTATTTT
TRBV13	.	TRBJ2-7	14	.	CASSLGGLTYEQYF	TGTGCCAGCAGCTTAGGTGGGTTGACCTACGAGCAGTACTTC
TRBV2	TRBD1	TRBJ1-2	13	.	CASSDGQGRGYTF	TGTGCCAGCAGTGACGGACAGGGGAGAGGCTACACCTTC
TRBV30	TRBD2	TRBJ2-1	14	.	CAWSVTSGRDEQFF	TGTGCCTGGAGTGTGACTAGCGGGAGGGATGAGCAGTTCTTC
TRBV16	TRBD1	TRBJ1-2	15	.	CASSQLTGGDYGYTF	TGTGCCAGCAGCCAACTTACAGGGGGAGACTATGGCTACACCTTC
TRBV5-1	.	TRBJ1-1	17	.	CASSLRSSSVMNTEAFF	TGCGCCAGCAGCTTGAGGTCTTCAAGTGTCATGAACACTGAAGCTTTCTTT
TRBV30	.	TRBJ1-1	12	.	CAWSVSGIEAFF	TGTGCCTGGAGTGTTTCAGGGATAGAAGCTTTCTTT
TRBV3-1/TRBV3-2	.	TRBJ1-2	15	.	CASSQVPDSNYGYTF	TGTGCCAGCAGCCAAGTGCCGGATTCTAACTATGGCTACACCTTC
TRBV30	.	TRBJ1-2	15	.	CAWSVGAGTNYGYTF	TGTGCCTGGAGTGTTGGAGCAGGGACCAACTATGGCTACACCTTC